This TCR beta chain was observed in a study of brain T cells in children with intractable seizures. General observations from the study: Pre- and post-surgery blood differed in depth, so pre-surgery absences may be undersampling.

Assay used: immunoSEQ multiplex PCR; TCRdb lists only in-frame clones, some missing. The sample includes hundreds of thousands of clones, roughly 93% of them seen just once. Details on this clone: Antigen unknown.

CDR1 and CDR2 from the germline V gene are MNHEY and SVGEGT. The CDR3 loop spans 10 amino acids. V gave up 6 bases and J gave up 14 bases; unmatched junction bases: 4. Indicated time point: blood from clinic visit 5 months post-surgery; TSC patient then seizure free. Sequencing was performed on peripheral blood, taken roughly 5 months after surgery. The source of this sequence is a boy under two years old with tuberous sclerosis and intractable seizures. The genes are TRBV6-2 or TRBV6-3 and TRBJ2-3; 8 bases fit TRBD1. The CDR3 coding sequence is TGTGCCAGCAGCCGAGGACAGGGGTATTTT. As protein: CASSRGQGYF.